What follows are 3 T cell receptor beta chains derived from one specimen sequenced in a study of blood T cell repertoires in COVID-19. TCRdb's copy holds only in-frame clones and misses some; the assay was immunoSEQ multiplex PCR. This table has 390,000 or so clones, more than 75% appearing once. Sequencing was performed on peripheral blood. Every receptor here comes from a woman aged 25 to 39 with COVID-19, enrolled during active disease.

This clone was seen only a few times. The rearrangement uses TRBV19 and TRBJ2-1; D is ambiguous. The CDR3 is 15 residues long. Trimming removed 7 bases at V and 1 base at J, with 14 bases between. Per germline, CDR1 LNHDA and CDR2 SQIVND (reference sequence). This CDR3 is CASNPNWASYNEQFF. The CDR3 bases are TGTGCCAGTAACCCCAATTGGGCGTCCTACAATGAGCAGTTCTTC.

The rearrangement links TRBV21-1 to TRBJ1-3. TRBV21-1 is marked as a pseudogene. The CDR3 length is 17 residues. CDR3 DNA sequence: TGTGCCAGCAGCAAAGTCGGGGGGGCCGGCTCTGGAAACACCATATATTTT. The encoded protein is CASSKVGGAGSGNTIYF.

This chain uses TRBV6-5 with TRBJ2-1, with D perhaps TRBD2 (5 bases). The germline V and J ends were trimmed by 5 bases and 5 bases, with 10 bases remaining between them. This CDR3 is built from 13 residues. CDR1 and CDR2 (germline): MNHEY, SVGAGI. The CDR3 coding sequence is TGTGCCAGCAGTCCGGGAAGTCACAATGAGCAGTTCTTC. It is translated as CASSPGSHNEQFF.